The next 17 T cell receptor beta chains were all read from a single sample in a study of T cells in Graves' hyperthyroidism and ophthalmopathy. TCR beta CDR3 region amplification was performed from RNA transcripts. RT-PCR in the first round (using the HTBI primer set) targeted the TCR CDR3. From the multiplex PCR reads, TCRdb called clonotypes with MiXCR, one entry per CDR3 protein. The sample contains some 690,000 distinct CDR3 sequences, 17% of which appear only once. The source material was blood. The receptors stem from a man aged 50 to 59 with Graves' hyperthyroidism.

This clonotype appeared many times. The chain carries TRBV6-2 or TRBV6-3 and TRBJ2-7; 12 nucleotides line up with TRBD1. Unmatched junction bases numbered 5, after V lost 5 bases and J lost 3 bases. Germline CDR1 reads MNHEY; CDR2 reads SVGEGT. The CDR3 spans 15 residues. CDR3 DNA: TGTGCCAGCAGTGGGGGGACAGGGGGCTTCTACGAGCAGTACTTC. This gives the protein CASSGGTGGFYEQYF.

The chain uses TRBV4-1 and TRBJ1-1; the match to TRBD1 covers 9 bases. With V trimmed by 2 bases and J by 0 bases, 7 bases remained unmatched. The CDR3 runs to 17 residues. Germline V gene data show CDR1 as MGHRA and CDR2 as YSYEKL. In DNA form, the CDR3 reads TGCGCCAGCAGCCAAACGAGGACAGGGGCTGTGAACACTGAAGCTTTCTTT. This sequence encodes CASSQTRTGAVNTEAFF.

The chain uses TRBV4-3 and TRBJ2-3, with 7 bases matching TRBD2. The CDR3 is made up of 14 amino acids. The V segment lost 1 base and the J segment 5 bases; nucleotides outside the gene matches: 3. Germline CDR1 is LGHNA and CDR2 is YSLEER. The CDR3 region is CASSQAVAGDTQYF. DNA of the CDR3: TGCGCCAGCAGCCAAGCAGTAGCGGGAGATACGCAGTATTTT.

This clonotype was recorded at least ten times. The V gene is TRBV28, the J gene TRBJ1-5; possible D gene TRBD1, 5 bases. This CDR3 has 16 amino acids. Per the germline V gene, CDR1 is MDHEN and CDR2 is SYDVKM. V was cut by 6 bases and J by 0 bases, with 15 bases left in between. CDR3 bases: TGTGCCAGCAGGTCGGGGACCCACTATAGCAATCAGCCCCAGCATTTT. This encodes CASRSGTHYSNQPQHF.

V gene TRBV5-1 combines with J gene TRBJ2-1; D remains unclear. Trimming removed 4 bases from V and 0 bases from J, with 14 bases in between. Germline V gene data show CDR1 as SGHRS and CDR2 as YFSETQ. The CDR3 spans 16 residues. In nucleotides, the CDR3 is TGCGCCAGCAGCATTGGATCAATGAGCTCCTACAATGAGCAGTTCTTC. As protein: CASSIGSMSSYNEQFF.

There are many counts of this clonotype. The CDR3 bases are TGTGCCAGCAGCTTTTTACTCCGCTCCGGGACAGCCTACAATGAGCAGTTCTTC. Protein product: CASSFLLRSGTAYNEQFF. This chain links TRBV7-9 with TRBJ2-1; 7 bases map to TRBD1. The CDR3 consists of 18 residues. Germline V gene sequence: CDR1 SEHNR, CDR2 FQNEAQ (reference sequence). V dropped 3 bases and J dropped 2; count of bases not matched to a gene: 13.

This clonotype turned up a few times. This chain links TRBV27 with TRBJ2-7; 9 bases match TRBD2. The CDR3 is 15 amino acids. Germline V gives CDR1 MNHEY, CDR2 SMNVEV (reference sequence). V was clipped by 2 bases and J by 5 bases; unmatched bases: 7. Here the CDR3 DNA reads TGTGCCAGCAGTTTAGGGGTAGCGGGAGTGAACGAGCAGTACTTC. It encodes CASSLGVAGVNEQYF.

This clonotype occurred many times. The CDR3 coding sequence is TGTGCCAGCCTTGACCCGACAGGGGAAGGGATCGGGGAGCTGTTTTTT. It is translated as CASLDPTGEGIGELFF. The chain employs TRBV6-2 or TRBV6-3 and TRBJ2-2, with 8 bases identical to TRBD1. The CDR3 spans 16 residues. Trimming at V came to 8 bases and at J to 7 bases, leaving 15 bases not matched to a gene. Germline loops: CDR1 MNHEY, CDR2 SVGEGT.

The CDR3 sequence: CASTPGPTFYGYTF. CDR3 in DNA: TGCGCCAGCACCCCGGGCCCCACGTTCTATGGCTACACCTTC. The chain has TRBV4-1 and TRBJ1-2; D gene unclear. Between the trimmed V and J ends, which lost 7 bases and 4 bases, there was a span of 16 bases. This CDR3 comprises 14 residues. The germline V gene encodes CDR1 MGHRA and CDR2 YSYEKL.

In its sample, this clonotype was seen many times. The gene calls are TRBV11-2 and TRBJ2-3, with no clear D. Germline CDR1 and CDR2: SGHAT and FQNNGV. The CDR3 loop spans 14 amino acids. The V and J ends lost 5 bases and 7 bases respectively, with 16 bases between them. The CDR3 sequence: CASSIRPNLNTQYF. The CDR3 DNA reads TGTGCCAGCAGCATCAGACCTAATTTGAATACGCAGTATTTT. The complete variable domain, with remaining parts taken from reference TRBV11-2 and TRBJ2-3, reads EAGVAQSPRYKIIEKRQSVAFWCNPISGHATLYWYQQILGQGPKLLIQFQNNGVVDDSQLPKDRFSAERLKGVDSTLKIQPAKLEDSAVYLCASSIRPNLNTQYFGPGTRLTVL.

Comment on this clonotype: A much bigger clone sits one base away, suggesting this may be a read error. This CDR3 fails to terminate in the conserved phenylalanine or tryptophan, so it likely reflects a read error. V gene TRBV11-3 combines with J gene TRBJ1-1; a weak D match, TRBD1 (5 bases). Trimming left V 1 base short and J 4 bases short, with 7 bases between. There are 13 residues in the CDR3. Germline assignment: CDR1 SGHNT and CDR2 YENEEA. The CDR3 is CASSLVTATEAFS. The DNA of the CDR3 is TGTGCCAGCAGCTTAGTGACAGCCACTGAAGCTTTCTCT.

In its sample, this clonotype was seen many times. This rearrangement joins TRBV10-3 to TRBJ2-7, with TRBD2 matching over 14 bases. CDR3 length: 17 residues. The germline CDR1 and CDR2 sequences are ENHRY and SYGVKD. Losses at the gene ends were 8 bases for V and 5 bases for J; bases not matched to a gene: 14. The CDR3 DNA reads as TGTGCCATCTCCAAGACCCCGGGACTAGCGGGAGCCGACGAGCAGTACTTC. Amino acids: CAISKTPGLAGADEQYF.

This sequence joins TRBV6-2 or TRBV6-3 and TRBJ1-2; D gene ambiguous. The length of the CDR3 is 12 residues. CDR1 and CDR2 (germline): MNHEY, SVGEGT. V was clipped by 5 bases and J by 7 bases, with 11 bases between them. Here the CDR3 reads CASSGYVGGYTF. The CDR3 DNA is TGTGCCAGCAGTGGTTACGTAGGTGGCTACACCTTC.

A few counts support this clonotype. CDR3 in amino acids: CASSPPGSSGNTIYF. Written as DNA, the CDR3 is TGTGCCAGCTCACCACCGGGCTCCTCTGGAAACACCATATATTTT. The rearrangement uses TRBV18 and TRBJ1-3; D not certain. Germline V lookup: CDR1 KGHSH, CDR2 LQKENI. Trimming shortened V by 0 bases and J by 0 bases, and 6 bases separated the two germline ends. The CDR3 is 15 residues long.

J is TRBJ1-5 and V is TRBV7-3, with D possibly being TRBD1 (6 bases). Germline V CDR1 and CDR2: SGHTA, FQGTGA. The CDR3 runs to 15 residues. V lost 6 bases, J lost 6 bases, and 18 bases lay in between. The CDR3, as DNA: TGTGCCAGCAGAGACTACAGGGTGGGGGGTCAGCCCCAGCATTTT. It yields the protein CASRDYRVGGQPQHF. Full variable domain (rest looked up from reference TRBV7-3 and TRBJ1-5): GAGVSQTPSNKVTEKGKYVELRCDPISGHTALYWYRQSLGQGPEFLIYFQGTGAADDSGLPNDRFFAVRPEGSVSTLKIQRTERGDSAVYLCASRDYRVGGQPQHFGDGTRLSIL.

This clonotype came up a few times. This sequence joins TRBV18 and TRBJ2-1; TRBD2 aligns across 14 bases. With 0 bases clipped from V and 10 bases from J, the junction kept 5 bases outside the gene matches. Germline CDR1 reads KGHSH; CDR2 reads LQKENI. The length of the CDR3 is 16 residues. In nucleotides, the CDR3 is TGTGCCAGCTCACCACCCGGGACTAGCGGGAGATGGGAGCAGTTCTTC. Translating gives CASSPPGTSGRWEQFF. Filled out from reference TRBV18 and TRBJ2-1, the complete variable domain reads NAGVMQNPRHLVRRRGQEARLRCSPMKGHSHVYWYRQLPEEGLKFMVYLQKENIIDESGMPKERFSAEFPKEGPSILRIQQVVRGDSAAYFCASSPPGTSGRWEQFFGPGTRLTVL.

The genes are TRBV28 and TRBJ2-3, with unresolved D. V was shortened by 5 bases and J by 6 bases, with 15 bases between the two germline ends. Germline assignment: CDR1 MDHEN and CDR2 SYDVKM. The CDR3 runs 14 residues. This CDR3 reads CASSPPGAADTQYF. The DNA for the CDR3 is TGTGCCAGCAGTCCTCCCGGAGCTGCTGATACGCAGTATTTT.